This T cell receptor beta chain came from a study of blood T cell repertoires in COVID-19. Using immunoSEQ multiplex PCR, the repertoire was profiled, and TCRdb retains in-frame clones only, with some absent. The sample shows more than 200,000 clones, 85% to 90% of them seen only once. A Seattle source enrolled patients during active infection and followed them longitudinally. Germline V gene lookup returns CDR1 MNHEY and CDR2 SVGAGI. This CDR3 is built from 11 residues. Deletions cut 2 bases from V and 12 bases from J, with 10 bases between. This chain joins TRBV6-5 and TRBJ1-1; D not resolved. The sample was peripheral blood. The sequence came from a man aged 50-60 years with COVID-19, enrolled during active disease. CDR3 sequence reads: CASSYPSWTFF. The CDR3 bases are TGTGCCAGCAGTTACCCTAGCTGGACTTTCTTT.